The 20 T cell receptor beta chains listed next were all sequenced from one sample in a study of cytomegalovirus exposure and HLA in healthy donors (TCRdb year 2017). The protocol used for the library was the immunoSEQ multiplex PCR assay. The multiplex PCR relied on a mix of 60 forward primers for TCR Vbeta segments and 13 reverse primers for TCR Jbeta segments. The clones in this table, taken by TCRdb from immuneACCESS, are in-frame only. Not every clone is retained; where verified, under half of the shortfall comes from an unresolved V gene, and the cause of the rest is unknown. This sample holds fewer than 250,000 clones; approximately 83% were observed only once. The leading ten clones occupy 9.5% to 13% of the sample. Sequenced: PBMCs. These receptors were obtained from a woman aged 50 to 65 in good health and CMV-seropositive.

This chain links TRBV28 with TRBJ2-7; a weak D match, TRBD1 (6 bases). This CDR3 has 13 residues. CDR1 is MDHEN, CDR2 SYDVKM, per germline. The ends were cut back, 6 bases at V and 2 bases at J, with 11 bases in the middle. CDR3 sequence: CASSVGTTYEQYF. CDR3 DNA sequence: TGTGCCAGCAGCGTCGGGACAACCTACGAGCAGTACTTC.

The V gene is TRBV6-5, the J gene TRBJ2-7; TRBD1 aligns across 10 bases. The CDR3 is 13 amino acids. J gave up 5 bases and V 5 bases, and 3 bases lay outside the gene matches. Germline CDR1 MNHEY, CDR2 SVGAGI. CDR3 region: CASSRDRGHEQYF. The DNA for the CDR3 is TGTGCCAGCAGTCGGGACAGGGGCCACGAGCAGTACTTC.

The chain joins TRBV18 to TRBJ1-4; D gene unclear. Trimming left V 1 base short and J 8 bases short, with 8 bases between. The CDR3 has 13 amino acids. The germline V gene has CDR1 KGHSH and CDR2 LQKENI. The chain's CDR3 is CASSPRAEEKLFF. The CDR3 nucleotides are TGTGCCAGCTCACCACGGGCAGAGGAAAAACTGTTTTTT.

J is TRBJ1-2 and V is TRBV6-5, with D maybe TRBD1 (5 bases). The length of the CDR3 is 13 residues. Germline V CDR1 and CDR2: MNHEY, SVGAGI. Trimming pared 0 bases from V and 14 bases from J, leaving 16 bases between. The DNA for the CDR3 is TGTGCCAGCAGTTACTCCAATGGGGGGTCGGAGACCTTC. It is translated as CASSYSNGGSETF.

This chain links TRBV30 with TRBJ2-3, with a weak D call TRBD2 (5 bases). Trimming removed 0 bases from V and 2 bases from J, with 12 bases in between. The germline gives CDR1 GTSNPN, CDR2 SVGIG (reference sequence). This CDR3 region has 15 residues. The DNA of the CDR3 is TGTGCCTGGAGTGTATATCCGGGGTTCACAGATACGCAGTATTTT. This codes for CAWSVYPGFTDTQYF.

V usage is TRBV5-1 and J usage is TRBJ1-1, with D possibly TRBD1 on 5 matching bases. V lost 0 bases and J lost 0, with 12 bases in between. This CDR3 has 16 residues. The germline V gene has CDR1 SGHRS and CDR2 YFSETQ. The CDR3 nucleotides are TGCGCCAGCAGCTTGGTAGCAGGGATCATGAACACTGAAGCTTTCTTT. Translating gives CASSLVAGIMNTEAFF.

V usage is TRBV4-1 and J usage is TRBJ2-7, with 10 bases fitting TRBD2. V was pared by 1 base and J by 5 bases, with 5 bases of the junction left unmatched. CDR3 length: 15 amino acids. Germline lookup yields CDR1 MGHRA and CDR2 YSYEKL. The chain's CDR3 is CASSQVTSGLNEQYF. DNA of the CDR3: TGCGCCAGCAGCCAAGTGACTAGCGGGTTGAACGAGCAGTACTTC.

The CDR3 nucleotides are TGTGCCAGTAGTTCTTGGACAGGACCCTACGAGCAGTACTTC. Its protein product is CASSSWTGPYEQYF. The V gene is TRBV19, the J gene TRBJ2-7; 7 positions match TRBD1. The length of the CDR3 is 14 residues. V trimming: 5 bases; J trimming: 2 bases; junction bases outside the gene matches: 6. Looked up from germline, CDR1 is LNHDA and CDR2 is SQIVND (reference sequence).

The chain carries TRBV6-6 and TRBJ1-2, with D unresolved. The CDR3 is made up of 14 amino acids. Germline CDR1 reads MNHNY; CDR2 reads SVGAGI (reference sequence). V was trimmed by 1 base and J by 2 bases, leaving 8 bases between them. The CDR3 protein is CASSYLNRNYGYTF. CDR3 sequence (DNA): TGTGCCAGCAGTTACTTAAACAGAAACTATGGCTACACCTTC.

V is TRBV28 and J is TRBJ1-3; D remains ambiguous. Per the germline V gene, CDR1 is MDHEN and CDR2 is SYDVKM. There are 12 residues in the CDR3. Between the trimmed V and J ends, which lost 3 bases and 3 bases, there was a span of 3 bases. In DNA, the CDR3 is TGTGCCAGCAGTTTCGGTGGAAACACCATATATTTT. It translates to CASSFGGNTIYF.

Here the CDR3 reads CASSQVSGAAYEQYF. DNA of the CDR3: TGCGCCAGCAGCCAAGTATCAGGGGCCGCCTACGAGCAGTACTTC. The rearrangement links TRBV4-3 to TRBJ2-7; possibly TRBD1 for D (6 bases). Trimming took 1 base from V and 2 from J, leaving 12 bases between them. This CDR3 spans 15 amino acids. Germline V gene sequence: CDR1 LGHNA, CDR2 YSLEER.

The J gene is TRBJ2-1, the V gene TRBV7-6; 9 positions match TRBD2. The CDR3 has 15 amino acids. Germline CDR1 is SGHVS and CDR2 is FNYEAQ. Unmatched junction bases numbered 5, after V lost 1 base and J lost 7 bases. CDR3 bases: TGTGCCAGCAGCTTAGTGGCGGGGGGGCATAATGAGCAGTTCTTC. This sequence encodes CASSLVAGGHNEQFF. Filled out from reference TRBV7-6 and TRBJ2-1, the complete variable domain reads GAGVSQSPRYKVTKRGQDVALRCDPISGHVSLYWYRQALGQGPEFLTYFNYEAQQDKSGLPNDRFSAERPEGSISTLTIQRTEQRDSAMYRCASSLVAGGHNEQFFGPGTRLTVL.

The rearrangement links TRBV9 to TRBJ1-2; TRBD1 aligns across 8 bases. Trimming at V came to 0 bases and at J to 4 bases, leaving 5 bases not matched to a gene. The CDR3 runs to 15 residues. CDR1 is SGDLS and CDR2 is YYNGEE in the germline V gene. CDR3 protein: CASSVATGAGYGYTF. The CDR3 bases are TGTGCCAGCAGCGTAGCGACAGGGGCCGGCTATGGCTACACCTTC.

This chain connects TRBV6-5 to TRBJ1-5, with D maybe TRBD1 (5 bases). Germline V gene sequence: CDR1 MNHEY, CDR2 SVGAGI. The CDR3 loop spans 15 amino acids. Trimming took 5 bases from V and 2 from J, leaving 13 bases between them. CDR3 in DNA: TGTGCCAGCAGTGTGGTGGGGGGTGGCAATCAGCCCCAGCATTTT. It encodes CASSVVGGGNQPQHF.

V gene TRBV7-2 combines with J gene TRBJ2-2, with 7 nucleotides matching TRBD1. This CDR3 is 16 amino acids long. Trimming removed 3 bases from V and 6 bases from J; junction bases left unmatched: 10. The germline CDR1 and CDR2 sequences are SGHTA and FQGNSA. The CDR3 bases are TGTGCCAGCAGCTTTAGTATCCAGGGGGTCCCCGGGGAGCTGTTTTTT. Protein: CASSFSIQGVPGELFF.

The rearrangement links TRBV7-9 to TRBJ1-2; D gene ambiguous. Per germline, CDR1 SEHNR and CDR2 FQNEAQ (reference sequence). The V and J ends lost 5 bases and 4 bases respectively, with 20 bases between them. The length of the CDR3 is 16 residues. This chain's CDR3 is CASSRDFNSGRYGYTF. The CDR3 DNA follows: TGTGCCAGCAGCCGAGATTTCAACAGCGGCCGCTATGGCTACACCTTC.

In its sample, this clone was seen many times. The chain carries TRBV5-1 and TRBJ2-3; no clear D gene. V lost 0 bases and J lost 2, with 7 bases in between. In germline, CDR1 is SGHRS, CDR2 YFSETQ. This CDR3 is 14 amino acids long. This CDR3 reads CASSLGTTTDTQYF. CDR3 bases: TGCGCCAGCAGCTTGGGTACTACCACAGATACGCAGTATTTT.

The CDR3 loop is CASSDLRGPYNEQFF. The CDR3 DNA is TGTGCCAGCAGTGATCTAAGGGGCCCTTACAATGAGCAGTTCTTC. This rearrangement joins TRBV2 to TRBJ2-1; tentatively, D is TRBD1 (5 bases). Germline V gene data show CDR1 as SNHLY and CDR2 as FYNNEI. The CDR3 has 15 residues. The V end was cut by 3 bases, the J end by 4 bases, with 13 bases between.

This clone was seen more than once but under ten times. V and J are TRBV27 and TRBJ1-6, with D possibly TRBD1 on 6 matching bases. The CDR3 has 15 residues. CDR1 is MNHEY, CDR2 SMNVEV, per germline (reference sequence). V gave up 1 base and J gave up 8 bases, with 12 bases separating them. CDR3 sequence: CASSLFAGVDSPLHF. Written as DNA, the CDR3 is TGTGCCAGCAGTTTATTTGCAGGGGTTGATTCACCCCTCCACTTT.

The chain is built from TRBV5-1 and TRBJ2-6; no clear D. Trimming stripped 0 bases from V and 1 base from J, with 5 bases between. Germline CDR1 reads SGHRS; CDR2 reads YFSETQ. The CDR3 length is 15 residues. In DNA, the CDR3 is TGCGCCAGCAGCTTGGGGCAGTCTGGGGCCAACGTCCTGACTTTC. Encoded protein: CASSLGQSGANVLTF. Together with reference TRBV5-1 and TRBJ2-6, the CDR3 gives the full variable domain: KAGVTQTPRYLIKTRGQQVTLSCSPISGHRSVSWYQQTPGQGLQFLFEYFSETQRNKGNFPGRFSGRQFSNSRSEMNVSTLELGDSALYLCASSLGQSGANVLTFGAGSRLTVL.